This T cell receptor beta chain is drawn from a study of T cells in Graves' hyperthyroidism and ophthalmopathy (dated by TCRdb to between 2018 and 2021). About the study as a whole: Peripheral blood was sampled at the time of initial diagnosis, prior to any treatment. A discovery cohort of about 96 patients, 43 with Graves' ophthalmopathy and roughly 59 with stable Graves' hyperthyroidism, was used to find distinguishing TCR V-J signatures. Whether ophthalmopathy could be predicted prospectively was tested in an independent validation cohort made up of roughly 19 hyperthyroidism patients plus 17 patients who later progressed to ophthalmopathy. For training and testing, the 80 to 100 patients in the discovery cohort were randomly divided in a 7:3 ratio. In roughly six Graves' hyperthyroidism patients, the study also compared T-cell repertoires from thyroid tissue with T-cell repertoires from blood. After blood sampling, hyperthyroidism patients were treated with methimazole at a starting dose of 30 mg daily, and ophthalmopathy patients were treated with high-dose intravenous methylprednisolone. The paper describes TCR Vbeta CDR3 sequencing of more than 120 peripheral blood samples, made up of 43 ophthalmopathy patients, over 70 hyperthyroidism patients and some 17 progressor patients. The paper as a whole reports these results and caveats: Most expanded thyroid clonotypes (frequency above 0.001) were also detected in blood, a finding suggesting that blood repertoires may reflect thyroid immune responses. In cross-validation, a model built on a 13 V-J signature told ophthalmopathy apart from stable hyperthyroidism with approximately 90% sensitivity and about 81% specificity, and in testing the same model reached 80%/75%. In validation, the model predicted progression to ophthalmopathy a median of about 6 months before onset, with about 71% sensitivity and roughly 79% specificity. Sample size was not statistically predetermined, and investigators were not blinded to group allocation.

The junction carries 10 bases between V and J, which are trimmed by 7 bases and 0 bases respectively. Sequences WSHSY (CDR1) and SAAADI (CDR2) are obtained from the germline V gene. CDR3 length: 14 amino acids, cysteine to phenylalanine. Only the CDR3 region is kept as DNA, spanning 42 bases read in frame from base 1. A patient counted as having stable Graves' hyperthyroidism if no progression to ophthalmopathy occurred over 18 months of follow-up. Hyperthyroidism patients were newly diagnosed, had a disease duration of under 2 months, and were aged 18 to 65 years. Patients with uncontrolled infections, other autoimmune diseases, pregnancy or lactation were excluded. Diagnoses were established on the basis of clinical symptoms, serum thyroxine and TRAb, thyroid ultrasound, and orbital computed tomography. Ficoll-Paque density gradient centrifugation was used to isolate PBMCs from around 10 ml of fresh peripheral blood. Trizol reagent was used to extract total RNA, and RNA quality was then checked on an Agilent 2100 Bioanalyzer.

Amplification of TCR beta CDR3 regions was carried out from RNA transcripts. The TCR CDR3 was subjected to a first round of RT-PCR using the HTBI primer set and the Qiagen OneStep RT-PCR kit. A second multiplex PCR round built the libraries, followed by size selection and purification. Paired-end sequencing of the libraries was performed with 100 bp reads on an Illumina HiSeq2000. In the paper's pipeline: SOAPnuke was used to process the raw data, removing reads that contained adapters or uncalled bases, had a mean Phred below 15, or lacked an exact match to the constant primer or identifier. High-quality paired reads were merged using COPE v1.2.5, and each unique nucleotide sequence was defined as a clonotype. MiTCR v1.1 was used to align clonotypes to the IMGT TRBV, TRBD and TRBJ reference segments. Analysis was restricted to V-J combinations with a frequency above 0.0001, which covered about 99% of repertoires. A TCS score was defined as the ratio of F50 (clonal expansion) to E x V (chaos), with BLOSUM62-based TCRdist applied between CDR3 peptides within each V-J. Welch's t-statistics and random forest reduced 500 to 650 V-J features to roughly 13, which were used in a naive Bayes classifier (R e1071). TCRdb reworked the public reads: Q25 trimming with fastp, MiXCR clone assembly, productive beta chains retained. Rows with one shared CDR3 protein collapse into an entry with the most common genes and DNA. Clone size and V and J calls follow TCRdb, not the original study. In this sample the table shows approximately 400,000 distinct CDR3 sequences, approximately 14% of which occur a single time. The ten largest clones add up to 13% to 15% of the sample.

This clonotype was seen a few times. Its antigen remains unidentified. No base quality information exists; no much larger clone differs at one position. The sequence came from a woman younger than 35 with Graves' hyperthyroidism. This receptor chain uses TRBV10-2 and TRBJ1-5; no D gene is confidently identified. The sample taken for sequencing was blood. The CDR3 sequence is CASKSGVSNQPQHF. The sequenced DNA: TGCGCCAGCAAGAGCGGGGTTAGCAATCAGCCCCAGCATTTT.